Following are 17 T cell receptor beta chains from one sample sequenced in a study of shared clonotypes between healthy human individuals. As defined, naive CD8 cells were CD45RO-negative and positively selected for CCR7, with terminally differentiated effector memory CD45RA+ cells excluded. Profiled with immunoSEQ multiplex PCR; TCRdb holds only in-frame clones, not every one. The sample contains approximately 2,000,000 clones, 90% to 95% of which appear only once. The sample comprised naive CD8+ T cells from PBMCs. The receptors originated from a man between 18 and 35 years old in good health. Some clones in this sample may be carry-over from other donors' samples.

This chain links TRBV4-2 with TRBJ1-1; TRBD1 might be the D (5 bases). Germline loops: CDR1 LGHNA, CDR2 YNFKEQ. V was pared by 2 bases and J by 4 bases, with 11 bases between. This CDR3 has 14 amino acids. CDR3 region: CASSQLGRGTEAFF. The CDR3, as DNA: TGTGCCAGCAGCCAACTGGGGAGGGGCACTGAAGCTTTCTTT.

CDR3 residues: CASSSRDRTRYEQYF. The CDR3 nucleotides are TGTGCCAGCAGCTCTCGGGACCGAACTCGCTACGAGCAGTACTTC. The chain links TRBV13 to TRBJ2-7; perhaps D is TRBD1 or TRBD2 (5 bases each). CDR1 is PRHDT and CDR2 is FYEKMQ in the germline V gene (reference sequence). The CDR3 has 15 residues. Trimming took off 4 bases at V and 3 bases at J, with 16 bases between the two ends.

Here the CDR3 DNA reads TGCAGCGTTTTAAACCGGCAGGGCTACGAGCAGTACTTC. This codes for CSVLNRQGYEQYF. The rearrangement joins TRBV29-1 to TRBJ2-7; weak D call: TRBD1 (5 bases). The germline V and J ends were trimmed by 5 bases and 3 bases, with 14 bases remaining between them. Looked up from germline, CDR1 is SQVTM and CDR2 is ANQGSEA. This CDR3 is built from 13 residues.

The CDR3 is CASSRTDSSNQPQHF. CDR3 sequence (DNA): TGTGCCAGCAGCCGGACGGACAGTAGCAATCAGCCCCAGCATTTT. The chain couples TRBV7-3 to TRBJ1-5; possible D gene TRBD1, 6 bases. The CDR3 sequence is 15 residues long. CDR1 and CDR2 from the germline V gene are SGHTA and FQGTGA. V lost 5 bases to trimming and J lost 0 bases, with 11 bases between them.

The rearrangement joins TRBV15 to TRBJ2-7, with TRBD1 identical over 7 bases. V lost 3 bases to trimming and J lost 4 bases; unmatched junction nucleotides: 12. The germline V gene encodes CDR1 LNHNV and CDR2 YYDKDF (reference sequence). This CDR3 contains 16 residues. The DNA for the CDR3 is TGTGCCACCAGCAGCCGATACTCAACAGGGGCGTACGAGCAGTACTTC. Protein sequence: CATSSRYSTGAYEQYF.

This chain connects TRBV13 to TRBJ1-1; possibly TRBD1 for D (6 bases). The germline V and J ends were trimmed by 1 base and 10 bases, with 16 bases remaining between them. The CDR3 loop spans 14 amino acids. Germline V gives CDR1 PRHDT, CDR2 FYEKMQ (reference sequence). The DNA of the CDR3 is TGTGCCAGCAGCTTAGAAGGGACAATTCAGGGAGCTTTCTTT. Translation gives CASSLEGTIQGAFF.

The count of this clone is one. The chain combines TRBV6-1 with TRBJ2-7; maybe TRBD2 (6 bases). The germline V gene encodes CDR1 MNHNS and CDR2 SASEGT. The length of the CDR3 is 16 residues. V was cut by 2 bases and J by 0 bases, with 14 bases left in between. The CDR3 spells CASSEYSGAFSYEQYF. CDR3 in DNA: TGTGCCAGCAGTGAATATAGCGGAGCATTCTCCTACGAGCAGTACTTC.

V and J are TRBV18 and TRBJ2-1; D is perhaps TRBD2 (6 bases). The CDR3 totals 16 residues. CDR1 and CDR2 (germline): KGHSH, LQKENI. Trimming removed 2 bases from V and 0 bases from J, with 11 bases in between. CDR3 bases: TGTGCCAGCTCACCAGGGACTCTTTACTCCTACAATGAGCAGTTCTTC. The encoded protein is CASSPGTLYSYNEQFF.

This rearrangement joins TRBV6-5 to TRBJ1-2; tentatively, D is TRBD1 (5 bases). The CDR3 has 14 residues. V was pared by 6 bases and J by 6 bases, with 17 bases between. Germline CDR1 reads MNHEY; CDR2 reads SVGAGI. This CDR3 reads CASSAMGDSDGYTF. The CDR3 nucleotides read TGTGCCAGCAGCGCGATGGGGGACTCTGATGGCTACACCTTC.

The chain combines TRBV27 with TRBJ2-7; 9 nucleotides agree with TRBD2. The CDR3 loop spans 16 amino acids. With 5 bases clipped from V and 1 base from J, the junction kept 9 bases outside the gene matches. Per the germline V gene, CDR1 is MNHEY and CDR2 is SMNVEV (reference sequence). The CDR3 DNA reads as TGTGCCAGCAGTCCGTTTAGCGGGAGAAGATCCTACGAGCAGTACTTC. Its translation: CASSPFSGRRSYEQYF.

The chain recombines TRBV7-9 with TRBJ1-2; D is ambiguous. This CDR3 has 14 residues. CDR1 is SEHNR, CDR2 FQNEAQ, per germline (reference sequence). The germline V and J ends were trimmed by 3 bases and 6 bases, with 14 bases remaining between them. DNA for the CDR3: TGTGCCAGCAGCTTTGTAATAACCCCGGATGGCTACACCTTC. Amino acids: CASSFVITPDGYTF.

As regards this clone: Different DNA sequences within this sample yield the same CDR3. The chain has TRBV5-1 and TRBJ2-1; 12 bases are a match to TRBD2. The V gene's germline CDR1 is SGHRS and CDR2 YFSETQ. The V gene end was trimmed by 3 bases and the J gene end by 4 bases; junction bases not matched to a gene: 2. This CDR3 has 15 amino acids. The CDR3 nucleotides are TGCGCCAGCAGCTGGACTAGCGGGGCTTACAATGAGCAGTTCTTC. Protein: CASSWTSGAYNEQFF.

The chain recombines TRBV11-2 with TRBJ2-7; the D gene could be TRBD1 or TRBD2 (5 bases each). This CDR3 is 13 amino acids long. CDR1 and CDR2 (germline): SGHAT, FQNNGV. Trimming took 1 base from V and 6 from J, leaving 10 bases between them. This CDR3 reads CASSLVGGSEQYF. The DNA of the CDR3 is TGTGCCAGCAGCTTAGTTGGGGGTAGCGAGCAGTACTTC.

V is TRBV25-1 and J is TRBJ2-3, with 7 nucleotides matching TRBD2. The CDR3 covers 14 residues. CDR1 is MGHDK and CDR2 is SYGVNS in the germline V gene. The J segment lost 2 bases and the V segment lost 4 bases, leaving 3 bases of the junction unmatched. CDR3 loop: CASSGSGTTDTQYF. In DNA form, the CDR3 reads TGTGCCAGCAGTGGGAGCGGGACCACAGATACGCAGTATTTT. Using reference TRBV25-1 and TRBJ2-3 for the parts outside the CDR3, the full variable domain is EADIYQTPRYLVIGTGKKITLECSQTMGHDKMYWYQQDPGMELHLIHYSYGVNSTEKGDLSSESTVSRIRTEHFPLTLESARPSHTSQYLCASSGSGTTDTQYFGPGTRLTVL.

This chain uses TRBV4-2 with TRBJ2-7, with D perhaps TRBD1 (5 bases). This CDR3 contains 16 residues. The germline V and J ends were trimmed by 0 bases and 0 bases, with 12 bases remaining between them. Looked up from germline, CDR1 is LGHNA and CDR2 is YNFKEQ. CDR3 sequence (DNA): TGTGCCAGCAGCCAAGATGGGGCTGCCAGCTCCTACGAGCAGTACTTC. This gives the protein CASSQDGAASSYEQYF.

The gene calls are TRBV27 and TRBJ1-5; 8 positions agree with TRBD1. The CDR3 sequence is 14 residues long. V dropped 5 bases and J dropped 5; count of bases not matched to a gene: 5. Germline lookup yields CDR1 MNHEY and CDR2 SMNVEV (reference sequence). DNA of the CDR3: TGTGCCAGCAGTCAACAGGGGGTATATCAGCCCCAGCATTTT. As protein: CASSQQGVYQPQHF.

The genes are TRBV4-2 and TRBJ2-7; a possible D gene is TRBD1 (5 bases). Trimming took off 0 bases at V and 3 bases at J, with 15 bases between the two ends. The germline gives CDR1 LGHNA, CDR2 YNFKEQ. The CDR3 runs 16 residues. CDR3 residues: CASSQEEPGQGYEQYF. CDR3 sequence (DNA): TGTGCCAGCAGCCAAGAAGAGCCGGGCCAGGGCTACGAGCAGTACTTC.